The following is a T cell receptor (beta chain) sequence with its context. Its specificity is unknown. This sample stems from a study of OX40 agonist ivuxolimab in advanced cancers. Study in general: Three patients responded partially, comprising one with hepatocellular carcinoma and two with cutaneous melanoma. General study findings and limits: More expanded clones were found, on average, in CD8+ than in CD4+ T cells. Some nonresponders additionally presented with little normalized T-cell clonal expansion.

Produced via immunoSEQ multiplex PCR; TCRdb's table is partial and in-frame only. Among about 96,000 clones listed, about 84% were seen once. The V gene end was trimmed by 4 bases and the J gene end by 2 bases; junction bases not matched to a gene: 9. In germline, CDR1 is MNHNS, CDR2 SASEGT. This CDR3 spans 17 amino acids. This clonotype was sampled from an adult with an advanced solid tumor such as melanoma, head and neck, liver or kidney cancer. This chain uses TRBV6-1 with TRBJ1-5; TRBD1 matches at 9 bases. The sample was CD4+ or CD8+ T cells sorted from blood, taken in a trial of the OX40 agonist ivuxolimab. In DNA form, the CDR3 reads TGTGCCAGCAGTGGACCGGGACAGGGTGTTGGCAATCAGCCCCAGCATTTT. It translates to CASSGPGQGVGNQPQHF.